This entry lists 24 T cell receptor beta chains sequenced from one sample in a study of T cell changes during pregnancy in multiple sclerosis. Clones were read by immunoSEQ multiplex PCR, and TCRdb kept only the in-frame ones, dropping some. The sample shows 30,000 to 45,000 clones, 90% to 95% of them seen only once. The specimen was peripheral blood, collected before pregnancy. The source of these receptors is a female donor with multiple sclerosis, enrolled in a pregnancy study.

This sequence joins TRBV4-1 and TRBJ2-3; 7 nucleotides agree with TRBD2. Trimming at V came to 3 bases and at J to 10 bases, leaving 4 bases not matched to a gene. The CDR3 length is 12 residues. CDR1 is MGHRA, CDR2 YSYEKL, per germline. CDR3 protein: CASSHPTSSQYF. CDR3 sequence (DNA): TGCGCCAGCAGCCACCCGACTAGCTCGCAGTATTTT.

This chain connects TRBV28 to TRBJ1-1; 10 bases agree with TRBD1. The CDR3 consists of 13 residues. Trimming at V came to 2 bases and at J to 7 bases, leaving 1 base not matched to a gene. Per the germline V gene, CDR1 is MDHEN and CDR2 is SYDVKM. The CDR3 nucleotides read TGTGCCAGCAGTTTACGGGACAGGGGTGAAGCTTTCTTT. Translated: CASSLRDRGEAFF.

The chain uses TRBV6-5 and TRBJ2-7; 7 positions match TRBD2. The CDR3 spans 14 residues. Unmatched junction bases numbered 4, after V lost 2 bases and J lost 3 bases. CDR1 and CDR2 (germline): MNHEY, SVGAGI. CDR3 region: CASSYDGGIYEQYF. Written as DNA, the CDR3 is TGTGCCAGCAGTTACGACGGGGGGATCTACGAGCAGTACTTC.

The chain recombines TRBV7-9 with TRBJ1-3, with 7 bases that match TRBD1. This CDR3 is 13 amino acids long. Germline assignment: CDR1 SEHNR and CDR2 FQNEAQ (reference sequence). Unmatched junction bases numbered 0, after V lost 3 bases and J lost 4 bases. The CDR3 DNA is TGTGCCAGCAGCTTGGGACAGGGAAACACCATATATTTT. Encoded protein: CASSLGQGNTIYF.

This chain joins TRBV7-9 and TRBJ1-1; TRBD1 aligns across 8 bases. In germline, CDR1 is SEHNR, CDR2 FQNEAQ (reference sequence). With 3 bases clipped from V and 2 bases from J, the junction kept 5 bases outside the gene matches. The CDR3 is made up of 15 amino acids. The CDR3 nucleotides read TGTGCCAGCAGCTTCCGGGACAGGATCAACACTGAAGCTTTCTTT. This translates into CASSFRDRINTEAFF.

This chain uses TRBV5-5 with TRBJ2-7; 10 nucleotides match TRBD1. The CDR3 totals 17 residues. V gave up 4 bases and J gave up 3 bases; unmatched junction bases: 13. The germline V gene encodes CDR1 SGHKS and CDR2 YYEKEE (reference sequence). CDR3 bases: TGTGCCAGCAGCCTATCCGGGACAGGGGTGAAATTCTACGAGCAGTACTTC. Translated: CASSLSGTGVKFYEQYF.

This chain uses TRBV4-3 with TRBJ2-2; D gene uncertain. Germline CDR1 is LGHNA and CDR2 is YSLEER. CDR3 length: 17 amino acids. Trimming stripped 0 bases from V and 4 bases from J, with 15 bases between. The CDR3 protein is CASSQDPPSSGTGELFF. The CDR3 DNA reads TGCGCCAGCAGCCAAGATCCCCCCAGTTCGGGCACCGGGGAGCTGTTTTTT.

CDR3: CASRTLAGQETQYF. DNA of the CDR3: TGTGCCAGCAGGACACTAGCGGGGCAAGAGACCCAGTACTTC. The chain uses TRBV27 and TRBJ2-5; 10 bases line up with TRBD2. The ends lost 6 bases at V and 2 bases at J; junction bases unmatched: 3. This CDR3 is built from 14 residues. Germline loops: CDR1 MNHEY, CDR2 SMNVEV (reference sequence).

Concerning this clone itself: A junction end diverges from the germline sequence, so it may reflect a read error. This rearrangement joins TRBV10-2 to TRBJ2-7, with D perhaps TRBD1 (6 bases). The CDR3 runs to 12 residues. The germline gives CDR1 WSHSY, CDR2 SAAADI. The CDR3 coding sequence is TGCGCCGTCCGGGACAACTCCTACGGGCAGTACTTC. It encodes CAVRDNSYGQYF.

This chain connects TRBV12-5 to TRBJ2-1; 9 bases line up with TRBD1. V was clipped by 5 bases and J by 4 bases; unmatched bases: 21. The CDR3 sequence is 20 residues long. Germline V CDR1 and CDR2: LGHNT, FRNRAP. The CDR3 protein is CASGLRDRERGLAVYNEQFF. CDR3 in DNA: TGTGCTAGTGGTCTAAGGGACAGGGAAAGGGGGCTAGCGGTATACAATGAGCAGTTCTTC.

The DNA of the CDR3 is TGCGCCAGCAGCCAAGCAGGAATTTTCGAATATAGCAATCAGCCCCAGCATTTT. This gives the protein CASSQAGIFEYSNQPQHF. J is TRBJ1-5 and V is TRBV4-1, with D unclear. V shed 1 base and J shed 0 bases, with 16 bases lying between them. Germline lookup yields CDR1 MGHRA and CDR2 YSYEKL. This CDR3 is built from 18 residues.

The rearrangement uses TRBV7-9 and TRBJ2-7; 10 bases are a match to TRBD2. The germline CDR1 and CDR2 sequences are SEHNR and FQNEAQ (reference sequence). This CDR3 spans 15 amino acids. V lost 6 bases and J lost 4; bases outside the gene matches: 9. In DNA form, the CDR3 reads TGTGCCAGCAGTCGAAAGCGGGAGGGCTCGTACGAGCAGTACTTC. Protein: CASSRKREGSYEQYF.

The V call is TRBV9, the J call TRBJ1-1; D might be TRBD1 (6 bases). Germline lookup yields CDR1 SGDLS and CDR2 YYNGEE. The V gene lost 3 bases and the J gene lost 10 bases, with 22 bases spanning the gap. The CDR3 totals 15 residues. CDR3 coding DNA: TGTGCCAGCAGCGCAGCCGGGACATCTCAGGGCGTAGCTTTCTTT. As protein: CASSAAGTSQGVAFF.

This sequence joins TRBV7-9 and TRBJ1-1, with a tentative D call TRBD1 (5 bases). Trimming left V 3 bases short and J 3 bases short, with 11 bases between. CDR3 length: 14 amino acids. Germline values: CDR1 SEHNR, CDR2 FQNEAQ (reference sequence). CDR3 loop: CASSLEGWDTEAFF. The CDR3 region has the DNA TGTGCCAGCAGCTTGGAGGGGTGGGACACTGAAGCTTTCTTT.

The chain employs TRBV6-6 and TRBJ1-5; D not resolved. The germline V gene encodes CDR1 MNHNY and CDR2 SVGAGI (reference sequence). The CDR3 covers 14 residues. V lost 6 bases and J 0 bases, leaving 9 bases between the germline ends. This chain's CDR3 is CASSTAASNQPQHF. The CDR3 nucleotides read TGTGCCAGCAGCACAGCTGCTAGCAATCAGCCCCAGCATTTT.

By frequency in the sample, this clone is medium-sized. This chain's CDR3 is CASRPSLVENTGELFF. Written as DNA, the CDR3 is TGTGCCAGCAGGCCGTCGCTAGTGGAGAACACCGGGGAGCTGTTTTTT. This chain joins TRBV28 and TRBJ2-2, with D unclear. V lost 6 bases and J 1 base, leaving 15 bases between the germline ends. Germline loops: CDR1 MDHEN, CDR2 SYDVKM. The CDR3 length is 16 residues. Combining the CDR3 with reference TRBV28 and TRBJ2-2 gives the whole variable domain DVKVTQSSRYLVKRTGEKVFLECVQDMDHENMFWYRQDPGLGLRLIYFSYDVKMKEKGDIPEGYSVSREKKERFSLILESASTNQTSMYLCASRPSLVENTGELFFGEGSRLTVL.

This clone was seen only once. The rearrangement uses TRBV5-1 and TRBJ1-2; 9 bases line up with TRBD1. After removal of 3 bases from V and 8 bases from J, the junction contained 11 bases not matched to a gene. Germline V lookup: CDR1 SGHRS, CDR2 YFSETQ. The CDR3 runs to 15 residues. The CDR3 protein is CASSSWTGEEEGYTF. DNA for the CDR3: TGCGCCAGCAGCTCCTGGACAGGGGAAGAAGAGGGCTACACCTTC.

This clone appeared a single time. The V call is TRBV6-5, the J call TRBJ2-1; D is unresolved. V dropped 2 bases and J dropped 0 bases, with 8 bases sitting between them. Germline values: CDR1 MNHEY, CDR2 SVGAGI. The CDR3 contains 15 residues. This CDR3 is CASSYAISSYNEQFF. The CDR3 nucleotides read TGTGCCAGCAGTTACGCGATAAGCTCCTACAATGAGCAGTTCTTC.

This CDR3 reads CASSRGPKDRAMGSNQPQHF. The CDR3 region has the DNA TGCGCCAGCAGCCGGGGACCTAAAGACAGGGCGATGGGTAGCAATCAGCCCCAGCATTTT. The chain has TRBV4-1 and TRBJ1-5, with TRBD1 matching 7 bases. Losses at the gene ends were 4 bases for V and 0 bases for J; bases not matched to a gene: 18. The length of the CDR3 is 20 residues. The germline CDR1 and CDR2 sequences are MGHRA and YSYEKL.

The sample holds one count of this clone. The chain combines TRBV30 with TRBJ1-5; 7 positions match TRBD1. V shed 7 bases and J 10 bases; nucleotides not matched to a gene: 16. This CDR3 is 14 amino acids long. CDR1 GTSNPN and CDR2 SVGIG come from the germline V gene (reference sequence). Here the CDR3 reads CASAGGREGSPQHF. In DNA, the CDR3 is TGTGCCTCCGCAGGGGGTCGGGAAGGGAGTCCCCAGCATTTT.

The chain employs TRBV28 and TRBJ2-7, with TRBD2 matching 15 bases. This CDR3 spans 18 amino acids. V shed 5 bases and J 1 base; nucleotides not matched to a gene: 9. The V gene's germline CDR1 is MDHEN and CDR2 SYDVKM. CDR3 DNA sequence: TGTGCCAGCAGTCCCGGACTAGCGGGAGGGCCTCGGTCCTACGAGCAGTACTTC. Amino acids: CASSPGLAGGPRSYEQYF.

The chain carries TRBV7-9 and TRBJ2-7; 9 bases line up with TRBD2. The germline gives CDR1 SEHNR, CDR2 FQNEAQ (reference sequence). J gave up 3 bases and V 1 base, and 4 bases lay outside the gene matches. This CDR3 has 15 amino acids. Here the CDR3 DNA reads TGTGCCAGCAGCTTAGTTGTAGCGGGGGACTACGAGCAGTACTTC. Translated, it gives CASSLVVAGDYEQYF. Supplemented by reference TRBV7-9 and TRBJ2-7, the full variable domain reads DTGVSQNPRHKITKRGQNVTFRCDPISEHNRLYWYRQTLGQGPEFLTYFQNEAQLEKSRLLSDRFSAERPKGSFSTLEIQRTEQGDSAMYLCASSLVVAGDYEQYFGPGTRLTVT.

This clone is labeled medium-sized. This sequence joins TRBV5-1 and TRBJ2-7; 7 bases match TRBD1. Trimming removed 4 bases from V and 0 bases from J; junction bases left unmatched: 7. The CDR3 is made up of 15 amino acids. Per the germline V gene, CDR1 is SGHRS and CDR2 is YFSETQ. CDR3 nucleotide sequence: TGCGCCAGCAGCGCCTGGGACAGCAGCTCCTACGAGCAGTACTTC. This gives the protein CASSAWDSSSYEQYF.

The chain couples TRBV19 to TRBJ2-1; the match to TRBD1 covers 10 bases. Trimming at V came to 6 bases and at J to 10 bases, leaving 9 bases not matched to a gene. Germline loops: CDR1 LNHDA, CDR2 SQIVND (reference sequence). The CDR3 extends over 14 amino acids. The CDR3 DNA reads as TGTGCCAGTAGGCGGGACAGGGGTTCGTTGGAGCAGTTCTTC. This codes for CASRRDRGSLEQFF. The full variable domain, completed using reference TRBV19 and TRBJ2-1, is DGGITQSPKYLFRKEGQNVTLSCEQNLNHDAMYWYRQDPGQGLRLIYYSQIVNDFQKGDIAEGYSVSREKKESFPLTVTSAQKNPTAFYLCASRRDRGSLEQFFGPGTRLTVL.